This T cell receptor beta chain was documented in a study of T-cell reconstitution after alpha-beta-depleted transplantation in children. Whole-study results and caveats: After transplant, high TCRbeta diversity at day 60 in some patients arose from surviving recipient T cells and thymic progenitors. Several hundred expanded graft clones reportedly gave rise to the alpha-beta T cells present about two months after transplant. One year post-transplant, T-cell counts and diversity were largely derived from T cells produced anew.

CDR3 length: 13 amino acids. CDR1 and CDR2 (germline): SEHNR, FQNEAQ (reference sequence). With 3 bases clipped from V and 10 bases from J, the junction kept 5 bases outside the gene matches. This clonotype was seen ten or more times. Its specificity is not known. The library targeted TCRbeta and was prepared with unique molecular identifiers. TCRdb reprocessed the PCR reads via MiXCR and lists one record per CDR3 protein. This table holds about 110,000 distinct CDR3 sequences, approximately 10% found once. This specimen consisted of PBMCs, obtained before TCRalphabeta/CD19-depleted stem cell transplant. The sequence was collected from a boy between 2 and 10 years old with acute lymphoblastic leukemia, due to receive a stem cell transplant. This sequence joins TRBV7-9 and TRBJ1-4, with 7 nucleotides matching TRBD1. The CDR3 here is CASSFGTVGKLFF. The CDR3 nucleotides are TGTGCCAGCAGCTTCGGGACAGTGGGAAAACTGTTTTTT.